The present TCR beta chain was sequenced within a study of beta chain features in type 1 diabetes (dated by TCRdb to the late 2010s). Study-wide context: Mean age, gender distribution, total cell number and subset yield did not differ between patients and healthy donors. A total of 100 million to 110 million sorted cells were examined across all samples, and a strong correlation was observed between cell number per subset and RNA yield. In the study, recently diagnosed type 1 diabetes patients and matched healthy donors were compared on the TCRB repertoires of their sorted circulating CD4+ T cell subsets. Naive and central memory subsets were obtained from all 30 or so donors, but regulatory and stem cell-like memory subsets were isolated from only 8 patients and 8 healthy donors.

The entire amount of isolated RNA was reverse transcribed using the High Capacity cDNA Reverse Transcription Kit, so the sequenced TCRB transcripts were expressed ones. Deep immunoSEQ sequencing was applied to naive, central memory and regulatory T cell samples, giving an average of approximately 3.8 million total reads per sample. Sorted cells were lysed in RLT buffer and RNA was extracted with DNase-treated RNeasy Micro or Mini kits, depending on cell number. Each cell subset was processed on its own to prevent cross-contamination, while patient and healthy donor samples were processed together. The immunoSEQ multiplex PCR was used to amplify TCRB sequences from cDNA, yielding 87-bp fragments that span the CDR3 region. Sequencing of the amplicons was performed on the Illumina HiSeq platform. The authors' analysis ran thus. PCR bias was computationally corrected using synthetic template baselines, reads within Hamming distance 2 were collapsed, and singletons that could not be merged were discarded. Reads were aligned against IMGT so that V, D and J genes, CDR3 length and insertions or deletions at six rearrangement sites could be assigned. Within each subset, clonotype counts were normalized to the number of sorted cells before true diversity and Gini coefficients were calculated with the tcR R package. The overlap coefficient, calculated on TCRB nucleotide sequences, was used to quantify repertoire sharing. TCRdb mirrors the immuneACCESS table, restricted to in-frame sequences. Some clones are absent from its copies; in checked studies, under half trace to an unresolved V gene, and the reason for the others is unknown. The D gene and trimming were derived from the DNA, and the V and J assignments and clone size from that table. Here the sample has 300,000 to 350,000 clones; 6.5% to 10% occur a single time. Together, the top ten hold less than 0.45% of the sample.

V sheds 5 bases and J sheds 2 bases, leaving 18 bases between their ends. From the cysteine through the phenylalanine, the CDR3 covers 16 amino acids. Only the CDR3 region is kept as DNA, spanning 48 bases read in frame from base 1. The germline V gene provides CDR1 SGHDT and CDR2 YYEEEE. Broader findings and caveats from the paper: The naive, central memory and regulatory TCRB repertoires appeared to resemble one another more closely among patients than among healthy donors. Patients with type 1 diabetes made fewer insertions and deleted more nucleotides at VDJ recombination sites, implying thymic rearrangement abnormalities. HLA sub-analyses involved small numbers of individuals, so any influence of HLA type on TCRB rearrangement remained unresolved. A moderate but significant shortening of TCRB CDR3 length was observed in type 1 diabetes patients in all four CD4+ subsets. Shorter templates might be favored by PCR, yet because patient and control samples were amplified and corrected together, any such skew would affect both groups equally. Because cDNA was sequenced instead of genomic DNA, activated cells with high expression could be over-represented, although the groups did not differ in activation or CD3 levels.

Each donor gave one peripheral blood draw, averaging around 0.11 L, which was collected into heparinised tubes. Naive, central memory, regulatory and stem cell-like memory CD4+ T cells were sorted on a BD FACSAria II using a panel including CD45RO, CCR7, CD25, CD127, CD95 and CD27. All sorted populations exceeded 95% purity. PBMCs were separated immediately by Lymphoprep density gradient centrifugation and were stained directly, without being cultured. To minimize batch effects, samples were stained and sorted in pairs, one healthy donor with one patient per experiment. This clone was counted between two and nine times. The antigen it recognizes is unknown. Per-nucleotide qualities are absent, and no much larger clonotype sits a single base away.

The specimen was central memory CD4+ T cells from blood. The chain uses TRBV5-6 and TRBJ2-3, and TRBD1 may be the D gene, going by 6 matching bases. The origin of this receptor is a woman under 30 in good health. The DNA sequence follows: TGTGCCAGCAGTTTATTCGACAGGTGGGCCACAGATACGCAGTATTTT. Protein translation: CASSLFDRWATDTQYF.